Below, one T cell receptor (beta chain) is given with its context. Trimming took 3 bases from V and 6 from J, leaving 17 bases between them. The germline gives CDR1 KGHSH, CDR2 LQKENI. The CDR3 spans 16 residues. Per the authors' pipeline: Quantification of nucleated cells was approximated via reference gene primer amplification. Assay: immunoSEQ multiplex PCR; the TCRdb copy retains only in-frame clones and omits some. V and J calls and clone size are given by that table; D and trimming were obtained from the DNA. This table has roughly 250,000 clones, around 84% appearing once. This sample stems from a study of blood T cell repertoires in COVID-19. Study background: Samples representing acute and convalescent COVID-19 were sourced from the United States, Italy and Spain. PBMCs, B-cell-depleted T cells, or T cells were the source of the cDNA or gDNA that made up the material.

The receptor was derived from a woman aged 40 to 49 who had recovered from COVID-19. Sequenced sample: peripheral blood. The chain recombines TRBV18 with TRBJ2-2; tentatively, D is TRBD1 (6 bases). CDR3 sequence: CASSPLEQGIAGELFF. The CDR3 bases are TGTGCCAGCTCACCTCTTGAACAGGGTATCGCCGGGGAGCTGTTTTTT.